The T cell receptor (beta chain) described here comes from a study of T cell repertoires in cytomegalovirus infection. Study-level information: Public TCR beta signatures were indicative of both CMV infection and a matching HLA type. Study outcomes and limitations: Identification of carriers of CMV plus the relevant HLA was performed using cumulative public TCR beta family frequency. The study found HLA-C-restricted CMV-specific TCR beta clonotypes dominating the ex vivo response.

TCRdb reprocessed the reads via MiXCR and lists one record per CDR3 protein. The table shows some 180,000 distinct CDR3 sequences, with about a sixth occurring only once. This clonotype has a handful of counts. Its antigen remains unknown. The CDR3 length is 14 residues. Between the trimmed V and J ends, which lost 3 bases and 5 bases, there was a span of 13 bases. Germline V lookup: CDR1 MGHDK, CDR2 SYGVNS. Specimen: CD8+ T cells from PBMCs. The chain has TRBV25-1 and TRBJ1-2; D is perhaps TRBD1 (5 bases). The sequence was collected from a human donor in good health (CMV status not recorded). Some clones in this sample may be carry-over from other donors' samples. The CDR3 loop is CASSDGAYGYGYTF. The CDR3 DNA follows: TGTGCCAGCAGTGATGGGGCTTACGGGTATGGCTACACCTTC.